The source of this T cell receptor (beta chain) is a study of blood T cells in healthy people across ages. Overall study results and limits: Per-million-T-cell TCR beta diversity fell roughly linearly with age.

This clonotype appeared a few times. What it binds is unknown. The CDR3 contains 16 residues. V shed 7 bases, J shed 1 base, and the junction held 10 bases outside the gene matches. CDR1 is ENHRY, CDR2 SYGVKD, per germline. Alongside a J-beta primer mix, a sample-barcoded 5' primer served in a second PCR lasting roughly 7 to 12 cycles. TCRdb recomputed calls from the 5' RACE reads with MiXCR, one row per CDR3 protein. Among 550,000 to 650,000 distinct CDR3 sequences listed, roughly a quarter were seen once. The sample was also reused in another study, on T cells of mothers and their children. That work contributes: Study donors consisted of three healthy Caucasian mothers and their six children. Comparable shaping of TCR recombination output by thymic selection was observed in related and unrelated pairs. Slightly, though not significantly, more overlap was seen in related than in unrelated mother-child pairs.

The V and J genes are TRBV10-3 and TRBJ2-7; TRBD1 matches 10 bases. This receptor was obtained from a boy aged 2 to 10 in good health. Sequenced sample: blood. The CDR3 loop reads CAITDRGGGGSYEQYF. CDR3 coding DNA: TGTGCCATCACGGACAGGGGGGGGGGCGGTTCCTACGAGCAGTACTTC.